Given below is one T cell receptor (beta chain) in context. Using immunoSEQ multiplex PCR, the repertoire was profiled, and TCRdb retains in-frame clones only, with some absent. The table records fewer than 50,000 clones, about 90% of them present only once. The CDR3 has 15 amino acids. V dropped 2 bases and J dropped 0 bases, with 11 bases sitting between them. Germline CDR1 and CDR2: MNHNS and SASEGT. This entry is derived from a study of T cell changes during pregnancy in multiple sclerosis. This TCR was sampled from a female donor in good health, enrolled as a control in a pregnancy study. V is TRBV6-1 and J is TRBJ2-7, with D hard to call. Specimen: peripheral blood, collected in the second trimester of pregnancy. CDR3 region: CASSERTEPSYEQYF. The CDR3 nucleotides are TGTGCCAGCAGTGAAAGAACGGAGCCCTCCTACGAGCAGTACTTC.